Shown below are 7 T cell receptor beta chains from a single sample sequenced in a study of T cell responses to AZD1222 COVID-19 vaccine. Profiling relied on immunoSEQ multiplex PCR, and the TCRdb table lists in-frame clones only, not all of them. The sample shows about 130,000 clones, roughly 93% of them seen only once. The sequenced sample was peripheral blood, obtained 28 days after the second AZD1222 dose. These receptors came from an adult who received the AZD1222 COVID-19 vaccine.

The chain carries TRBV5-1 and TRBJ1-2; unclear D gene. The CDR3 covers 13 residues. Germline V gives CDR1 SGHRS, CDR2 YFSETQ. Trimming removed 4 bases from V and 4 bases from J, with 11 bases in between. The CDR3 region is CASSRTFAYGYTF. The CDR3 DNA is TGCGCCAGCAGCCGAACATTTGCCTATGGCTACACCTTC.

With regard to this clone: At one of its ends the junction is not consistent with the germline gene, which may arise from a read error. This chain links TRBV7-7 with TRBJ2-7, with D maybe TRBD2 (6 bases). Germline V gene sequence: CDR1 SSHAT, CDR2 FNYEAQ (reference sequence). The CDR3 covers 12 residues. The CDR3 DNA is TGTGCTAGCAGCTTATTCGGGGGCGAGCAGTACTTC. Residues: CASSLFGGEQYF.

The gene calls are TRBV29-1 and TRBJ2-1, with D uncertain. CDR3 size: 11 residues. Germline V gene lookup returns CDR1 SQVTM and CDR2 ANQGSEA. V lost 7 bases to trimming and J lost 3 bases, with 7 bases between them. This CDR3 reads CSGVDYNEQFF. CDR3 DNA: TGCAGCGGGGTGGACTACAATGAGCAGTTCTTC.

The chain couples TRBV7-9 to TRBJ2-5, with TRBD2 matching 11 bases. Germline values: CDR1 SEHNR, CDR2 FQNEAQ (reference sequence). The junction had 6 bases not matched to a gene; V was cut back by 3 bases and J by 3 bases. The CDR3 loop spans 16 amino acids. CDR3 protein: CASSFLAGGIKETQYF. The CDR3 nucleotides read TGTGCCAGCAGCTTCCTAGCGGGAGGAATCAAAGAGACCCAGTACTTC.

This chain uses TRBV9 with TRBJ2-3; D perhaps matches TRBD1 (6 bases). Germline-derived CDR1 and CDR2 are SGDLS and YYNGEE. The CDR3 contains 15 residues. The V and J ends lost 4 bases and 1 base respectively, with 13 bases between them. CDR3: CASSFQGYGTDTQYF. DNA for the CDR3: TGTGCCAGCAGCTTTCAGGGGTACGGCACAGATACGCAGTATTTT. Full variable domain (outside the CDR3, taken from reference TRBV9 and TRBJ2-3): DSGVTQTPKHLITATGQRVTLRCSPRSGDLSVYWYQQSLDQGLQFLIQYYNGEERAKGNILERFSAQQFPDLHSELNLSSLELGDSALYFCASSFQGYGTDTQYFGPGTRLTVL.

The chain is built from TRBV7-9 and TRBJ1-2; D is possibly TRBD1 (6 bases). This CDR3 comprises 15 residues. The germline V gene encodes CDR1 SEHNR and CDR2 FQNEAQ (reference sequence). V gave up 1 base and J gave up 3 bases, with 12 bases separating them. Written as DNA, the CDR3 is TGTGCCAGCAGCTTAGAAGGGGACACTCACTATGGCTACACCTTC. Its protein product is CASSLEGDTHYGYTF.

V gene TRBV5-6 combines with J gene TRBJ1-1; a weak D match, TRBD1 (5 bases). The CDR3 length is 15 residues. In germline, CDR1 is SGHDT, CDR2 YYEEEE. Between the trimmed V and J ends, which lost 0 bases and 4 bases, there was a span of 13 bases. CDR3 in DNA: TGTGCCAGCAGCTTGGACTGGGGGGGTGGCACTGAAGCTTTCTTT. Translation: CASSLDWGGGTEAFF.